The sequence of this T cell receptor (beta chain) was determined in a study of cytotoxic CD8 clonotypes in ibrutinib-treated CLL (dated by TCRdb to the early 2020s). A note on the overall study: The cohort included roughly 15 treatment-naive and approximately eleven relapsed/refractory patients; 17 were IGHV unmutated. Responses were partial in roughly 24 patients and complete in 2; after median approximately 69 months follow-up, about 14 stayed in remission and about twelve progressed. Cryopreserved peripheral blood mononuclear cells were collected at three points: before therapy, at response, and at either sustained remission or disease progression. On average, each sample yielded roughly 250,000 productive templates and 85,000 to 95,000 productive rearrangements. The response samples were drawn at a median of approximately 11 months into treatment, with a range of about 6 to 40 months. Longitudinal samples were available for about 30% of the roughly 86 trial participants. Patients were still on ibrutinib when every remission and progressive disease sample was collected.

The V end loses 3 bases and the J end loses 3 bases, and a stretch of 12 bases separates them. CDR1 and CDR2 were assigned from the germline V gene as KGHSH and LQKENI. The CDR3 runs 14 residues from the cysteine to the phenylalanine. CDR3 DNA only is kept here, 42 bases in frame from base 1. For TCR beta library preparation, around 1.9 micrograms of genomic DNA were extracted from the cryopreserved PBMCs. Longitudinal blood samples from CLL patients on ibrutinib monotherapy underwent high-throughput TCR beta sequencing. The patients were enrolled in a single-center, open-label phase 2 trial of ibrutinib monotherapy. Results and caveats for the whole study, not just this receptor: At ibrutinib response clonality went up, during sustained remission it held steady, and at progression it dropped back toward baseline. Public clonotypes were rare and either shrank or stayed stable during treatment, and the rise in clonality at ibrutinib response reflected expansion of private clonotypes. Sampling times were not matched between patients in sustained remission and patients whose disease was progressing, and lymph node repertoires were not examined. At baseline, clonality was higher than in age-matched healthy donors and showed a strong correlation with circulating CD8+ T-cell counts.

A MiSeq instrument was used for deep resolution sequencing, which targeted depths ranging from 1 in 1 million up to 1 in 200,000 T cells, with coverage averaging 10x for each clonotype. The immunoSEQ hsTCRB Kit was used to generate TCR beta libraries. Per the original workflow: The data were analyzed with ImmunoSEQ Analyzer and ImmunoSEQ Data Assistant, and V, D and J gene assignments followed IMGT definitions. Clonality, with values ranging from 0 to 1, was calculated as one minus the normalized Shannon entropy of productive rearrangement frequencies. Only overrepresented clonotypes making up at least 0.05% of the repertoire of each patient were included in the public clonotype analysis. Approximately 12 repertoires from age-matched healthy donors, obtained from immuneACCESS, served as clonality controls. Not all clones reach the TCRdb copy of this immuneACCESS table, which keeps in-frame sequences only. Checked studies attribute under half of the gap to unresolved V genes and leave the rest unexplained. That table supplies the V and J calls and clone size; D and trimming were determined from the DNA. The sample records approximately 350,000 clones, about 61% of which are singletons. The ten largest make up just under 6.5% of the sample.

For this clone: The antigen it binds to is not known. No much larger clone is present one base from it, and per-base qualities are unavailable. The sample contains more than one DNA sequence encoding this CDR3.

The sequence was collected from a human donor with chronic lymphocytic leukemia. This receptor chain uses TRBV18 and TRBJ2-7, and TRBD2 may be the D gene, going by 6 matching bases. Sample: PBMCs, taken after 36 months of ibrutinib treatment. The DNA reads TGTGCCAGCTCACCCTACACCGGGGGCTACGAGCAGTACTTC. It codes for CASSPYTGGYEQYF. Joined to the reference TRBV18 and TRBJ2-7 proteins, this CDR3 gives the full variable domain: NAGVMQNPRHLVRRRGQEARLRCSPMKGHSHVYWYRQLPEEGLKFMVYLQKENIIDESGMPKERFSAEFPKEGPSILRIQQVVRGDSAAYFCASSPYTGGYEQYFGPGTRLTVT.